This entry concerns a single T cell receptor (beta chain). Germline loops: CDR1 SNHLY, CDR2 FYNNEI. The CDR3 is made up of 14 amino acids. With 6 bases clipped from V and 5 bases from J, the junction kept 9 bases outside the gene matches. Each CDR3 protein gets one entry after TCRdb re-called the 5' RACE reads with MiXCR. The data contain 250,000 or so distinct CDR3 sequences, more than 20% of them singletons. This record comes from a study of CD8 T cells in ankylosing spondylitis. Material: blood, either unsorted or a sorted T cell fraction (not recorded which). The V gene is TRBV2, the J gene TRBJ2-5, with 7 bases that match TRBD2. This TCR was recovered from a male donor with ankylosing spondylitis or in good health (not recorded which). CDR3 in amino acids: CASRNERGMETQYF. CDR3 nucleotides: TGTGCCAGCAGGAACGAGCGGGGTATGGAGACCCAGTACTTC.